The T cell receptor beta chain described here comes from a study of OX40 agonist ivuxolimab in advanced cancers. Clones were sequenced by immunoSEQ multiplex PCR, and TCRdb holds only the in-frame ones, with some missing. The table has about 35,000 clones, around four fifths seen once. The CDR3 covers 14 residues. The V and J ends lost 7 bases and 7 bases respectively, with 17 bases between them. Germline V gene sequence: CDR1 LNHNV, CDR2 YYDKDF (reference sequence). The receptor comes from an adult with an advanced solid tumor such as melanoma, head and neck, liver or kidney cancer. The source material was CD4+ or CD8+ T cells sorted from blood, sampled in a trial of the OX40 agonist ivuxolimab. The chain employs TRBV15 and TRBJ2-1; no firm D call. CDR3 protein: CATTQARFGNEQFF. Here the CDR3 DNA reads TGTGCCACCACCCAGGCGAGGTTTGGTAATGAGCAGTTCTTC.